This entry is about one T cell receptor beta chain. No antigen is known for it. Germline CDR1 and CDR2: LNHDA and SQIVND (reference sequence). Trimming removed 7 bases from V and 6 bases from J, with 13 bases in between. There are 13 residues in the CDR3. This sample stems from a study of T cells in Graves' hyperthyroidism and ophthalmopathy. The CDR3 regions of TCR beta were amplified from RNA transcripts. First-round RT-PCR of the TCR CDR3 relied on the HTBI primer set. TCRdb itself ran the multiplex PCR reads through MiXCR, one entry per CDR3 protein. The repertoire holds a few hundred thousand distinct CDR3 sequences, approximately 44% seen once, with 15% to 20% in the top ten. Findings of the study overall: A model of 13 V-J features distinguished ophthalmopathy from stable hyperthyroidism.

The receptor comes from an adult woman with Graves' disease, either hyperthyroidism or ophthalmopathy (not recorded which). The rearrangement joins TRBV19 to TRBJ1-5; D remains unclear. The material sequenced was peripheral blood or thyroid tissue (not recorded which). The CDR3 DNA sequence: TGTGCCAGTAATCTAGGAGCTCCTCAGCCCCAGCATTTT. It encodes CASNLGAPQPQHF.